This TCR beta chain derives from a study of cytomegalovirus exposure and HLA in healthy donors. Regarding the study as a whole: Trimming of TCR beta V- and J-genes showed a link, identified in a later analysis, to a missense DCLRE1C variant. The study recorded fewer than 200 TCR beta chains that were cytomegalovirus-associated. In a later analysis, most CMV-associated TCR beta chains appeared HLA-restricted.

In germline, CDR1 is SNHLY, CDR2 FYNNEI. Germline trimming cut 3 bases from V and 5 bases from J; bases unmatched to any gene: 3. This CDR3 contains 14 residues. PCR was performed using 60 Vbeta and 13 Jbeta primers. TCRdb keeps only in-frame clones here, not all; method: immunoSEQ multiplex PCR. This sample has 90,000 to 140,000 clones, with roughly 79% found just once. About this clone: What it binds is not known.

This sequence originates from a man aged 40-49 years in good health and CMV-seronegative. The sequencing input was PBMCs. V is TRBV2 and J is TRBJ1-5, with 8 bases aligning to TRBD1. The CDR3 here is CASSEDRVDQPQHF. The CDR3 DNA sequence: TGTGCCAGCAGTGAGGACAGGGTCGATCAGCCCCAGCATTTT.